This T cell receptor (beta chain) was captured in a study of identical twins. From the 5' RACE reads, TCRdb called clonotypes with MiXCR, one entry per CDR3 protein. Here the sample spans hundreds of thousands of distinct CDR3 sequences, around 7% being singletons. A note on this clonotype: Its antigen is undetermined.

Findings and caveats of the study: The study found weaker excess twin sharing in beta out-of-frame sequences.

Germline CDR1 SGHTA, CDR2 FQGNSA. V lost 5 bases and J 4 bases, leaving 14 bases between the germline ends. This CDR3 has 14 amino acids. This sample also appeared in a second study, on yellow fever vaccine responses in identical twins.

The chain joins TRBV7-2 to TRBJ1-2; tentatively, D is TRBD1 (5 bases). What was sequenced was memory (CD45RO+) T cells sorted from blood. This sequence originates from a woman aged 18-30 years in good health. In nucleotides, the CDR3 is TGTGCCAGCAGCGCGAGTCGGGACGCCTATGGCTACACCTTC. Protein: CASSASRDAYGYTF.